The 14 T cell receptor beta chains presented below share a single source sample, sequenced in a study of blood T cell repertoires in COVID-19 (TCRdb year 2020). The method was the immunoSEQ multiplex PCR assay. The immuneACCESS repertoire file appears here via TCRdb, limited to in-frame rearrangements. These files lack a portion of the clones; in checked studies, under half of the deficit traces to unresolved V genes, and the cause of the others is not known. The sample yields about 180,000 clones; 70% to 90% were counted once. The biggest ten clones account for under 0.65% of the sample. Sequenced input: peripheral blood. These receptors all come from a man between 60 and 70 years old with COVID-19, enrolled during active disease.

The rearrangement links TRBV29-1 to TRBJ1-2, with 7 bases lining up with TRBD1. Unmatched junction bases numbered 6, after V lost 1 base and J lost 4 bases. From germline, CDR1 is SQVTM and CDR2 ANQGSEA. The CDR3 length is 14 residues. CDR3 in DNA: TGCAGCGTTGAAGGAGGGACAGCCCCCTATGGCTACACCTTC. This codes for CSVEGGTAPYGYTF.

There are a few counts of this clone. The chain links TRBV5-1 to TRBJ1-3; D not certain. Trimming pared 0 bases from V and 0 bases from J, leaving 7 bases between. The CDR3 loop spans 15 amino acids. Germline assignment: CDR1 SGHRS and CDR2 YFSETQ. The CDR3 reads CASSLDVVSGNTIYF. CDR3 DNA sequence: TGCGCCAGCAGCTTGGATGTCGTCTCTGGAAACACCATATATTTT. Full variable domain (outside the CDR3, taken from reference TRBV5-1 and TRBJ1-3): KAGVTQTPRYLIKTRGQQVTLSCSPISGHRSVSWYQQTPGQGLQFLFEYFSETQRNKGNFPGRFSGRQFSNSRSEMNVSTLELGDSALYLCASSLDVVSGNTIYFGEGSWLTVV.

The CDR3 protein is CASSPRTSGSTGELFF. CDR3 sequence (DNA): TGTGCCAGCTCACCACGGACTAGCGGGAGCACCGGGGAGCTGTTTTTT. The chain uses TRBV18 and TRBJ2-2; TRBD2 agrees at 13 bases. This CDR3 is built from 16 residues. Germline lookup yields CDR1 KGHSH and CDR2 LQKENI. The V segment lost 1 base and the J segment 4 bases; nucleotides outside the gene matches: 0.

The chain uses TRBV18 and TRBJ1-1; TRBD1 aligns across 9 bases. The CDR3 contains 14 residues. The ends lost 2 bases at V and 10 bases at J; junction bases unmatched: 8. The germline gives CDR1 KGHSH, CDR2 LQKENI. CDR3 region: CASSPAGQGGVAFF. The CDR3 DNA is TGTGCCAGCTCACCAGCGGGACAGGGTGGTGTAGCTTTCTTT.

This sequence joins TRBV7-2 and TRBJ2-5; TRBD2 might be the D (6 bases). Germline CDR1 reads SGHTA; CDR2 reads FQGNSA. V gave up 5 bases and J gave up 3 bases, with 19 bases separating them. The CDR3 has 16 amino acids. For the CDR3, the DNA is TGTGCCAGCAGCCCCCTCGGAGCGGGTGTCAAAGAGACCCAGTACTTC. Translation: CASSPLGAGVKETQYF.

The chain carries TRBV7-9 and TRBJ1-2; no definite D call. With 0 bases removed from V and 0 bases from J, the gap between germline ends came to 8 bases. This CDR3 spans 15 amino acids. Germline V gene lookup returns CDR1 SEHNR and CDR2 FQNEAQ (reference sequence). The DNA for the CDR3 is TGTGCCAGCAGCTTAGCACAGCCAGCTAACTATGGCTACACCTTC. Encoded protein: CASSLAQPANYGYTF.

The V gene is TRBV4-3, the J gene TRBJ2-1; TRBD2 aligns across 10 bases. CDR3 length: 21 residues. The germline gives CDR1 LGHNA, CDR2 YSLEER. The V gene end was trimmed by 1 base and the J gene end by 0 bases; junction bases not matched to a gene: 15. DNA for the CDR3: TGCGCCAGCAGCCAAGCGGGGGTGGTAGCGGGGGGACAGAGCTCCTACAATGAGCAGTTCTTC. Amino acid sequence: CASSQAGVVAGGQSSYNEQFF.

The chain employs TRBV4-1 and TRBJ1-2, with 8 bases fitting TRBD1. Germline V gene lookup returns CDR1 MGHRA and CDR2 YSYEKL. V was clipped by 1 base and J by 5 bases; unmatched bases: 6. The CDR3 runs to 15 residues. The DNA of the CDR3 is TGCGCCAGCAGCCAAGTGGGCCAGGGGGCTTATGGCTACACCTTC. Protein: CASSQVGQGAYGYTF.

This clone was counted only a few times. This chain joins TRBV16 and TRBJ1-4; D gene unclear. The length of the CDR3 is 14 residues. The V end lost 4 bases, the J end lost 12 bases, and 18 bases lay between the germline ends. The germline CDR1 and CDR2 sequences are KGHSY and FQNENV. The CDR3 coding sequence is TGTGCCAGCAGCCGACTCTTCGGGGTTTGGGAACTGTTTTTT. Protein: CASSRLFGVWELFF.

Here the CDR3 reads CASSRDRPNTGELFF. Written as DNA, the CDR3 is TGTGCCAGCAGCCGAGACAGGCCGAACACCGGGGAGCTGTTTTTT. V usage is TRBV7-8 and J usage is TRBJ2-2, with TRBD1 as a possible D gene (6 bases). Trimming took off 5 bases at V and 0 bases at J, with 10 bases between the two ends. CDR1 is SGHVS, CDR2 FQNEAQ, per germline. This CDR3 contains 15 residues. Full variable domain (missing parts from reference TRBV7-8 and TRBJ2-2): GAGVSQSPRYKVAKRGQDVALRCDPISGHVSLFWYQQALGQGPEFLTYFQNEAQLDKSGLPSDRFFAERPEGSVSTLKIQRTQQEDSAVYLCASSRDRPNTGELFFGEGSRLTVL.

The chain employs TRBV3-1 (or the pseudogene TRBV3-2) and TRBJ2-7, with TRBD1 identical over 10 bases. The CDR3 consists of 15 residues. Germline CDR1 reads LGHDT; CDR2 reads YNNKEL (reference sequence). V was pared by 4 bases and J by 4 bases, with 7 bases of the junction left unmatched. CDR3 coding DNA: TGTGCCAGCAGCCTTGGACAGGGGGAGTTTTACGAGCAGTACTTC. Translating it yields CASSLGQGEFYEQYF.

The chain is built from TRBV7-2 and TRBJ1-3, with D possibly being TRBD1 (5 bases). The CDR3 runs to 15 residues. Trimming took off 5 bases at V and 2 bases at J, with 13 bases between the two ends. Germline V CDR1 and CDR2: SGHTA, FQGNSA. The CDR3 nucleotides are TGTGCCAGCAGCCCACGCCAGGGCGCTGGAAACACCATATATTTT. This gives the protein CASSPRQGAGNTIYF.

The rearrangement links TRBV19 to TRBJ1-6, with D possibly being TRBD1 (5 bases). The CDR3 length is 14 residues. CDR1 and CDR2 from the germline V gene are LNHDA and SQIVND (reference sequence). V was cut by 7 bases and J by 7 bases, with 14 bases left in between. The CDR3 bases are TGTGCCAGTACGATGGGGACTCAAAATTCACCCCTCCACTTT. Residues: CASTMGTQNSPLHF.

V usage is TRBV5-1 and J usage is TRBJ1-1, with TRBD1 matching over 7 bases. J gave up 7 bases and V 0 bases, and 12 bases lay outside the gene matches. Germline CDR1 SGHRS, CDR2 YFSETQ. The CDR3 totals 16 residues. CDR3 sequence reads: CASSLVTGERGDEAFF. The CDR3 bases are TGCGCCAGCAGCTTGGTAACAGGGGAAAGGGGTGATGAAGCTTTCTTT. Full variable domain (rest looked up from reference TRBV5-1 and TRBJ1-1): KAGVTQTPRYLIKTRGQQVTLSCSPISGHRSVSWYQQTPGQGLQFLFEYFSETQRNKGNFPGRFSGRQFSNSRSEMNVSTLELGDSALYLCASSLVTGERGDEAFFGQGTRLTVV.